This T cell receptor (beta chain) was obtained from a study of breast tumors, draining lymph nodes, adjacent tissues (dated by TCRdb to 2016 to 2017). As for the study more broadly: In breast cancer patients, the study compared the TCR beta repertoires of tumor, adjacent nontumor tissue and axillary lymph nodes. In human breast cancer, the study set out to evaluate how tumor, surrounding tissue and draining lymph node repertoires relate to one another and whether T cells may move between these sites. Here is what the overall study found, with its caveats: Tumor T-cell repertoires showed less diversity than lymph node repertoires and more diversity than nontumor tissue repertoires, and tumor T-cell repertoires showed preferential V and J gene usage. Rather than being directly demonstrated, the conclusion that tumor T cells originate in lymph nodes was presented as consistent with a hypothesis. The data were considered consistent with most tumor T cells being derived from the lymph node and subsequently expanding within tumor tissue. In luminal-like breast cancer, tumor and nontumor tissue repertoires resembled each other significantly more than in basal-like breast cancer.

Turning to this clonotype: The target of this receptor is not known. Qualities for individual bases were not recorded, and no much larger clone is one base off.

TCRdb shows the sequencer as Illumina HiSeq 2000. TCR beta chain libraries were generated by multiplex PCR amplification. The amplified TCR beta chain products were analyzed by high-throughput sequencing. The public reads were run again by TCRdb, first through fastp at Q25 and then through MiXCR, and only productive beta chains were kept. Identical CDR3 protein sequences are pooled into one entry, listed with their most common genes and DNA. Recorded for this sample are approximately 150,000 distinct CDR3 sequences; 32% of them occurred a single time. The ten largest clonotypes hold around 2.3% of the sample. Lymph node samples were obtained from the axillary draining lymph nodes of breast cancer patients. There are 16 amino acids in the CDR3, from cysteine to phenylalanine inclusive. Only the CDR3 part of the read is kept: 48 bases, read in frame from the first base. Sequences MNHEY (CDR1) and SMNVEV (CDR2) are obtained from the germline V gene (reference sequence). Deletion took 5 bases off V and 0 bases off J, with a span of 11 bases between the germline ends.

This clonotype originated in a female donor with breast cancer. Some clones in this sample may be carry-over from other donors' samples. The sequenced sample was axillary lymph node tissue. Recombination joined TRBV27 with TRBJ2-6; the D call is tentative, TRBD1 or TRBD2, as each matches 5 bases. For the CDR3, the sequence is CASSRGPSSGANVLTF. The DNA sequence is as follows: TGTGCCAGCAGTCGGGGACCGTCCTCTGGGGCCAACGTCCTGACTTTC.